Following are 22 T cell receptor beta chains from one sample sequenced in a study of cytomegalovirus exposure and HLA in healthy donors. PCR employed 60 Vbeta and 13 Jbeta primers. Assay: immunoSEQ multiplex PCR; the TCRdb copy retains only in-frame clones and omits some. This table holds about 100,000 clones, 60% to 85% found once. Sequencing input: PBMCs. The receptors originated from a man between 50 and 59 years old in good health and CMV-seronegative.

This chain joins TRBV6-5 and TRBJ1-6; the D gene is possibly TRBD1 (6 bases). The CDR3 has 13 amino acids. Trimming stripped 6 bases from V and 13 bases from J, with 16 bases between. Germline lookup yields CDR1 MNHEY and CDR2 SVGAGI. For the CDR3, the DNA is TGTGCCAGCAGCCGACAGGCCTTTTTGCCCCTCCACTTT. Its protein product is CASSRQAFLPLHF.

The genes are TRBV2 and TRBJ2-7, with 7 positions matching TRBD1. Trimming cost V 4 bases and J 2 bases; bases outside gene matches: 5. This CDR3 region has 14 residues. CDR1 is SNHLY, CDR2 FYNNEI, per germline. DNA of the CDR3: TGTGCCAGCAGTGCCCGGGACAGCCCCTACGAGCAGTACTTC. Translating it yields CASSARDSPYEQYF.

The CDR3 protein is CASSLGAVGFSKNIQYF. The CDR3 DNA reads TGTGCCAGCAGCTTGGGAGCGGTAGGATTTTCCAAAAACATTCAGTACTTC. The rearrangement uses TRBV5-4 and TRBJ2-4; tentative D call: TRBD2 (5 bases). V lost 0 bases, J lost 2 bases, and 15 bases lay in between. Germline V gives CDR1 SGHNT, CDR2 YYREEE (reference sequence). The CDR3 extends over 17 amino acids.

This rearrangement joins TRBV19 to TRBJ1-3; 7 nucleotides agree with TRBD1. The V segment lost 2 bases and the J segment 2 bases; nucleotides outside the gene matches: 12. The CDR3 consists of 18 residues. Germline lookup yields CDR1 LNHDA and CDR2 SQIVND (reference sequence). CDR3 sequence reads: CASSISLLQGVTGNTIYF. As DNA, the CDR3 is TGTGCCAGTAGTATAAGTCTCCTGCAGGGGGTAACTGGAAACACCATATATTTT.

This chain's CDR3 is CASSLGNTKTGNTIYF. The CDR3 DNA reads TGCGCCAGCAGCTTGGGCAATACTAAGACTGGAAACACCATATATTTT. This chain uses TRBV5-1 with TRBJ1-3; D gene uncertain. Germline CDR1 is SGHRS and CDR2 is YFSETQ. Trimming took off 0 bases at V and 2 bases at J, with 12 bases between the two ends. The CDR3 runs 16 residues.

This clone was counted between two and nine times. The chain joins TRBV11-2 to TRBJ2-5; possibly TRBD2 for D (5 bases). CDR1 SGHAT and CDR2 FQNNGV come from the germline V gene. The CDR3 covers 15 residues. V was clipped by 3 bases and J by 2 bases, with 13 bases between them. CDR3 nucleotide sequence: TGTGCCAGCAGCTTTCAGTTAGGAGGACAAGAGACCCAGTACTTC. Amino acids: CASSFQLGGQETQYF.

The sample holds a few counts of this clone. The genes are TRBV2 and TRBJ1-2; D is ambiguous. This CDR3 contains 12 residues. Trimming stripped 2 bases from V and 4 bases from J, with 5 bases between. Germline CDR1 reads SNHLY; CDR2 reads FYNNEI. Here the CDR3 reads CASSESAYGYTF. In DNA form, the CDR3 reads TGTGCCAGCAGTGAAAGCGCCTATGGCTACACCTTC.

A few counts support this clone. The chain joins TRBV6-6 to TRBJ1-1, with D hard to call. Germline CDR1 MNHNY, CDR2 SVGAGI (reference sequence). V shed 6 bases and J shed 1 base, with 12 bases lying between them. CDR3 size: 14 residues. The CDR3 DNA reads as TGTGCCAGCAGACCGAGGGAGGGGAACACTGAAGCTTTCTTT. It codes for CASRPREGNTEAFF.

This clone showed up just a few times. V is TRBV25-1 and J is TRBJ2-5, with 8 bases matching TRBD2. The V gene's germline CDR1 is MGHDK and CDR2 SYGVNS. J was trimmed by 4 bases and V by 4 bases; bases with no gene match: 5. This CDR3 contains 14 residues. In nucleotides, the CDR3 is TGTGCCAGCAGTGTGACGGGGGGGGGAGAGACCCAGTACTTC. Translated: CASSVTGGGETQYF.

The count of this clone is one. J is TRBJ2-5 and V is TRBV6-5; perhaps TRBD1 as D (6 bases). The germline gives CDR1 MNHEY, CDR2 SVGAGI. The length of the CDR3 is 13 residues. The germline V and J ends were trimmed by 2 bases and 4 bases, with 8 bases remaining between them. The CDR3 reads CASSYTGRETQYF. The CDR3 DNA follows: TGTGCCAGCAGTTACACAGGGCGAGAGACCCAGTACTTC.

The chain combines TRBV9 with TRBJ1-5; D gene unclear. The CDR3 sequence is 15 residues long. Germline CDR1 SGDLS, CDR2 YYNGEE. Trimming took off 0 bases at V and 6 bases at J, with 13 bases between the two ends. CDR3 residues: CASSVDGGLGQPQHF. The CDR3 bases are TGTGCCAGCAGCGTAGATGGAGGGTTGGGTCAGCCCCAGCATTTT.

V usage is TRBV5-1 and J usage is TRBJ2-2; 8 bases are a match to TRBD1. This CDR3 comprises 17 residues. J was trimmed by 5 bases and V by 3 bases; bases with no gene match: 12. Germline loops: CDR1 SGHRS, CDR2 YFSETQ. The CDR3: CASSSHPGQGYTGELFF. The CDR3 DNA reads TGCGCCAGCAGCTCCCACCCTGGACAGGGTTATACCGGGGAGCTGTTTTTT.

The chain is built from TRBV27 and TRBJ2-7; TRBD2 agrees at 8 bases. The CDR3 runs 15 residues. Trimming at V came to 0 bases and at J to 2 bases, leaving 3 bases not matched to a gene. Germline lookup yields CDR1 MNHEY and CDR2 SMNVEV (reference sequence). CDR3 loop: CASSLSLAAAYEQYF. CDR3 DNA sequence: TGTGCCAGCAGTTTATCACTAGCGGCCGCCTACGAGCAGTACTTC.

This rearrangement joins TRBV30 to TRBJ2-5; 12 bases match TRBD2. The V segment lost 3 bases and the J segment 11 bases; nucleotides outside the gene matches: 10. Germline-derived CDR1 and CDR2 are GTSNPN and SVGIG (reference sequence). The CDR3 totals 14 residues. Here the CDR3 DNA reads TGTGCCTGGAGAGGGACTAGCGGGTCGTCGGAGCAGTACTTC. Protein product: CAWRGTSGSSEQYF.

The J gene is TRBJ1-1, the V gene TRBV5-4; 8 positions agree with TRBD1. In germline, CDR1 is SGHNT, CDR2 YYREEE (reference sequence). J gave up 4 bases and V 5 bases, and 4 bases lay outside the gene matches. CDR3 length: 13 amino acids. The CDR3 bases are TGTGCCAGCAGGGTGACAGGGGCCACTGAAGCTTTCTTT. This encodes CASRVTGATEAFF. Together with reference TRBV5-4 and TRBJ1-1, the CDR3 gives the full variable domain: ETGVTQSPTHLIKTRGQQVTLRCSSQSGHNTVSWYQQALGQGPQFIFQYYREEENGRGNFPPRFSGLQFPNYSSELNVNALELDDSALYLCASRVTGATEAFFGQGTRLTVV.

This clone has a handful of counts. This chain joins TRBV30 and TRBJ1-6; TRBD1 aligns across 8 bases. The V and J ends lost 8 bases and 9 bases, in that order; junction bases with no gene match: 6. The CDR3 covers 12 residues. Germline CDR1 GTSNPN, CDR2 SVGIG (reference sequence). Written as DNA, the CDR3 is TGTGCCCAGGACAGGGAGGGTTCACCCCTCCACTTT. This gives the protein CAQDREGSPLHF.

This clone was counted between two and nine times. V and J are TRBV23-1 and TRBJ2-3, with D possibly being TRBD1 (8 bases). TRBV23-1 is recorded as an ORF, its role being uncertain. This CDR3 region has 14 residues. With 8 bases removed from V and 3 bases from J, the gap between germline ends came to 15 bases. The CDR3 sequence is CASSLQGGTDTQYF. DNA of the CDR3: TGCGCCAGCTCGTTACAGGGGGGGACAGATACGCAGTATTTT.

The CDR3 coding sequence is TGCGCCAGCAGCCCACAGACAGGGGACGAGCAGTACTTC. It translates to CASSPQTGDEQYF. The chain couples TRBV5-1 to TRBJ2-7; 8 bases map to TRBD1. The CDR3 has 13 amino acids. The ends lost 4 bases at V and 5 bases at J; junction bases unmatched: 5. CDR1 is SGHRS, CDR2 YFSETQ, per germline.

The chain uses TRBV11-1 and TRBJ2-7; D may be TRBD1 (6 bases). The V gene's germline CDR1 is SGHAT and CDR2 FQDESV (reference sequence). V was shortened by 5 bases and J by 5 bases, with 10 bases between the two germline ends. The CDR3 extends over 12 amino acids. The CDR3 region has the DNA TGTGCCAGCAGCCCCAACAGGGACGAGCAGTACTTC. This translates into CASSPNRDEQYF.

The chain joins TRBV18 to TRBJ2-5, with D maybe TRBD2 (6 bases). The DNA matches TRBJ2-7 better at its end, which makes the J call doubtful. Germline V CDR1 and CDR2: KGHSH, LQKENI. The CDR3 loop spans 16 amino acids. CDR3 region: CASSPPNLEGGHEQYF. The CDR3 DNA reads TGTGCCAGCTCACCACCCAATCTGGAGGGTGGCCACGAGCAGTACTTC.

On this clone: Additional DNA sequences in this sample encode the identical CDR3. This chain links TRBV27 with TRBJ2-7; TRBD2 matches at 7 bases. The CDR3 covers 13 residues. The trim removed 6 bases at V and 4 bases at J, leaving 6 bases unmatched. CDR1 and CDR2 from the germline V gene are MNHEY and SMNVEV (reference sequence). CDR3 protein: CASSPAGLYEQYF. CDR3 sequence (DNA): TGTGCCAGCAGCCCAGCGGGATTATACGAGCAGTACTTC.

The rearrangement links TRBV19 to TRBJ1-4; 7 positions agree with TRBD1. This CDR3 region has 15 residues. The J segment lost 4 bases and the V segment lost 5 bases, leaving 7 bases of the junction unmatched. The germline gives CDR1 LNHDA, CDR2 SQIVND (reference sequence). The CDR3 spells CASSSTGAYNEKLFF. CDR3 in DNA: TGTGCCAGTAGTTCAACAGGGGCATATAATGAAAAACTGTTTTTT.